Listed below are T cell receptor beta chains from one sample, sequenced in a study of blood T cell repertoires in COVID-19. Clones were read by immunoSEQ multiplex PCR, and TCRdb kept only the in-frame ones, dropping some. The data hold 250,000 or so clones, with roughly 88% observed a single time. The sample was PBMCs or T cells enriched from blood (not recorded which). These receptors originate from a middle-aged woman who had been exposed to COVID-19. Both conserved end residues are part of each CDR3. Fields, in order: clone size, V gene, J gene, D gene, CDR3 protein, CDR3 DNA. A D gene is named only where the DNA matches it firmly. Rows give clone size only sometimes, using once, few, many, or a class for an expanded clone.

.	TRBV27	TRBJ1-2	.	CASPSAYGYTF	TGTGCCAGCCCCAGTGCCTATGGCTACACCTTC
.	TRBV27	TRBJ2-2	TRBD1	CASSRGQGARTGELFF	TGTGCCAGCAGTCGGGGACAGGGGGCGAGGACCGGGGAGCTGTTTTTT
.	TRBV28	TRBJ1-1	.	CASSPDSSNTEAFF	TGTGCCAGCAGTCCCGACAGTAGTAACACTGAAGCTTTCTTT
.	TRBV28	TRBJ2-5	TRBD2	CATAGGSYQETQYF	TGTGCCACCGCCGGCGGGAGCTACCAAGAGACCCAGTACTTC
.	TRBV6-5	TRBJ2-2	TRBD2	CASSYQRGANTGELFF	TGTGCCAGCAGTTACCAGCGGGGGGCGAACACCGGGGAGCTGTTTTTT
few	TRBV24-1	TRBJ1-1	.	CATSDSDITEAFF	TGTGCCACCAGTGACTCGGACATTACTGAAGCTTTCTTT
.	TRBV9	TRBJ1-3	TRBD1	CASSQGDVGLAGNTIYF	TGTGCCAGCAGCCAGGGGGATGTGGGTCTAGCTGGAAACACCATATATTTT
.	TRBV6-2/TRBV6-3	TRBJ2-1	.	CASSTPEGSILSYNEQFF	TGTGCCAGCAGTACGCCTGAGGGCTCAATACTCTCCTACAATGAGCAGTTCTTC
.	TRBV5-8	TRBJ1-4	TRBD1	CASSTGQGIGNEKLFF	TGTGCCAGCAGCACGGGACAGGGGATCGGTAATGAAAAACTGTTTTTT
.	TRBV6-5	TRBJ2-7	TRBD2	CASAASGGPYEQYF	TGTGCCAGCGCTGCTAGCGGGGGGCCCTACGAGCAGTACTTC
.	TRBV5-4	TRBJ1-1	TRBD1	CASSRRQGETEAFF	TGTGCCAGCAGCCGGAGACAGGGAGAAACTGAAGCTTTCTTT
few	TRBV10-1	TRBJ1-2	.	CAGGWVYGYTF	TGCGCCGGGGGGTGGGTATATGGCTACACCTTC
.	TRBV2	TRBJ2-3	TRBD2	CASKVASGTDTQYF	TGTGCCAGCAAGGTGGCTAGCGGAACAGATACGCAGTATTTT
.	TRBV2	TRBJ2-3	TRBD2	CASSGWEGSTDTQYF	TGTGCCAGCAGTGGCTGGGAGGGGTCTACAGATACGCAGTATTTT
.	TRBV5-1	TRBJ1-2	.	CASSLGSTGGYTF	TGCGCCAGCAGCTTGGGGAGTACGGGTGGCTACACCTTC
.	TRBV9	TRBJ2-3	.	CASGKGVTSTDTQYF	TGTGCCAGCGGTAAGGGGGTCACTAGCACAGATACGCAGTATTTT
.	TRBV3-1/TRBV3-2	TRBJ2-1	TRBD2	CASTSTSGTIVDEQFF	TGTGCCAGCACCTCGACTAGCGGGACTATAGTGGATGAGCAGTTCTTC
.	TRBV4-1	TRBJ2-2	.	CASSQVAGRSTGELFF	TGCGCCAGCAGCCAAGTGGCGGGTCGCTCGACCGGGGAGCTGTTTTTT
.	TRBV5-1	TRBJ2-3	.	CASSLGTRANTDTQYF	TGTGCCAGCAGCTTGGGAACTAGGGCGAACACAGATACGCAGTATTTT
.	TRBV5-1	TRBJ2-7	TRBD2	CASSLLAGGYYEQYF	TGCGCCAGCAGCTTGCTTGCGGGGGGGTACTACGAGCAGTACTTC
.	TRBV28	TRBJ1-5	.	CASSFQGMVNQPQHF	TGTGCCAGCAGTTTCCAGGGCATGGTCAATCAGCCCCAGCATTTT
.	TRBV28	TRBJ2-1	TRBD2	CAASSAGVGDEQFF	TGTGCCGCGTCATCAGCGGGGGTAGGGGATGAGCAGTTCTTC
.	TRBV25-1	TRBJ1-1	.	CASSLSGDTEAFF	TGTGCCAGCAGTTTATCAGGGGACACTGAAGCTTTCTTT
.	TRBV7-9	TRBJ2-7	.	CASPSEGGDHIPTYEQYF	TGTGCCAGCCCTTCCGAGGGAGGTGATCATATTCCAACCTACGAGCAGTACTTC
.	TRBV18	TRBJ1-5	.	CASSPLPGGPGNQPQHF	TGTGCCAGCTCACCACTTCCGGGGGGGCCGGGCAATCAGCCCCAGCATTTT
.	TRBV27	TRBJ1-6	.	CASSPGQWASPLHF	TGTGCCAGCAGTCCAGGACAGTGGGCTTCACCCCTCCACTTT
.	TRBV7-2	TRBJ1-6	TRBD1	CASSQRTGGDPPLHF	TGTGCCAGCAGCCAGAGGACAGGGGGAGACCCGCCCCTCCACTTT
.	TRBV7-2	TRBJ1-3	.	CASSIGNTIYF	TGTGCCAGCAGTATTGGAAACACCATATATTTT
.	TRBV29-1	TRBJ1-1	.	CSGGGTEAFF	TGCAGCGGTGGAGGGACTGAAGCTTTCTTT
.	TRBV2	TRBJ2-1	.	CASSEDGTGRGEFF	TGTGCCAGCAGTGAAGATGGGACAGGGCGGGGGGAGTTCTTC
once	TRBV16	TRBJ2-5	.	CASSRNREETQYF	TGTGCCAGCAGCCGGAACAGGGAAGAGACCCAGTACTTC
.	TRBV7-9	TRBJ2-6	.	CASSLSGSNVLTF	TGTGCCAGCAGCTTATCGGGGTCCAACGTCCTGACTTTC
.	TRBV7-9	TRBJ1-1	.	CASRSAMNTEAFF	TGTGCCAGCAGGTCCGCGATGAACACTGAAGCTTTCTTT
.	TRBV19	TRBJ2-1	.	CASSGQIYNEQFF	TGTGCCAGTAGTGGACAGATTTACAATGAGCAGTTCTTC
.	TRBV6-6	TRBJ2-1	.	CASSQTEPSYNEQFF	TGTGCCAGCAGTCAAACTGAACCTTCCTACAATGAGCAGTTCTTC
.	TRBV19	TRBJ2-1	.	CARSLGGGINEQFF	TGTGCCAGGTCTCTCGGGGGTGGAATCAATGAGCAGTTCTTC
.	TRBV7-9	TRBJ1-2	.	CASSLGASYGYTF	TGTGCCAGCAGCTTAGGGGCCTCCTATGGCTACACCTTC
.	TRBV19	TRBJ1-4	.	CASSIRQTTRTNEKLFF	TGTGCCAGTAGTATACGTCAGACTACCAGGACTAATGAAAAACTGTTTTTT
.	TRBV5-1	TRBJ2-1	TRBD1	CASSLWAGGLDEQFF	TGTGCCAGCAGCTTGTGGGCAGGGGGCCTGGATGAGCAGTTCTTC
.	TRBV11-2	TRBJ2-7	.	CASSLGAGGEQYF	TGTGCCAGCAGCTTAGGGGCGGGCGGCGAGCAGTACTTC
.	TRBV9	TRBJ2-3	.	CASSVGQGIRDTQYF	TGTGCCAGCAGCGTAGGGCAGGGGATCAGAGATACGCAGTATTTT
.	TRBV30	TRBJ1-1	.	CAWSVTREAFF	TGTGCCTGGAGTGTAACGAGGGAAGCTTTCTTT
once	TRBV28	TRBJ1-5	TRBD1	CASSLIDRDNQPQHF	TGTGCCAGCAGTTTAATTGACAGGGACAATCAGCCCCAGCATTTT
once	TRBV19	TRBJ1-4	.	CASSLRENEKLFF	TGTGCCAGTAGCCTCCGGGAGAATGAAAAACTGTTTTTT
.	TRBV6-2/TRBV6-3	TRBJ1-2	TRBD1	CASSSVSVWDEQGALHYGYTF	TGTGCCAGCAGTTCCGTTAGCGTGTGGGATGAGCAGGGGGCGCTTCACTATGGCTACACCTTC
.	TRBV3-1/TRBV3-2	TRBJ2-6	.	CASSQGGGAGANVLTF	TGTGCCAGCAGCCAAGGCGGAGGAGCCGGGGCCAACGTCCTGACTTTC
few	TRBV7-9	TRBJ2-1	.	CASGTSAYNEQFF	TGTGCCAGCGGGACTTCGGCCTACAATGAGCAGTTCTTC
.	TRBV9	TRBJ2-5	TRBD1	CASSPTGGRETQYF	TGTGCCAGCAGCCCCACAGGGGGCCGAGAGACCCAGTACTTC
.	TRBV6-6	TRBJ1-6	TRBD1	CAIQPGQGGSPLHF	TGTGCCATCCAACCGGGACAGGGAGGGTCACCCCTCCACTTT
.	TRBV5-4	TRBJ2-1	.	CASSLGGSSYNEQFF	TGTGCCAGCAGCTTAGGTGGGAGCTCCTACAATGAGCAGTTCTTC
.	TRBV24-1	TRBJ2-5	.	CATSDPGGAVRQETQYF	TGTGCCACCAGTGATCCTGGGGGGGCGGTGAGACAAGAGACCCAGTACTTC
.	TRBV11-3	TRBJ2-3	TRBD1	CASSRGTGRTDTQYF	TGTGCCAGCAGCCGCGGGACAGGACGCACAGATACGCAGTATTTT